The clone carrying this TCR beta chain came up a few times. The sample comes from a study of blood T cell repertoires in COVID-19. Study details: The United States, Italy and Spain were the sources of the acute and convalescent COVID-19 samples. PBMCs, B-cell-depleted T cells, or T cells provided the cDNA or gDNA that made up the material.

In the original workflow: How many nucleated cells were present was estimated from reference gene primer amplification. TCRdb's table, derived via immunoSEQ multiplex PCR, lists solely in-frame clones and lacks some. V, J and clone size derive from that table, while D and trimming were established from the DNA sequence. The table has about 250,000 clones, roughly 81% seen once. V trimming: 2 bases; J trimming: 6 bases; junction bases outside the gene matches: 8. The CDR3 loop spans 14 amino acids. CDR1 SGHKS and CDR2 YYEKEE come from the germline V gene (reference sequence). Sequencing used peripheral blood. This chain links TRBV5-5 with TRBJ2-7; 7 nucleotides match TRBD1. The sequence came from a man aged 45 to 65 with acute or convalescent COVID-19. The CDR3 DNA reads TGTGCCAGCAGCTTCCGGACAGGTCTGGGCGAGCAGTACTTC. Encoded protein: CASSFRTGLGEQYF. Full variable domain (remainder filled in from reference TRBV5-5 and TRBJ2-7): DAGVTQSPTHLIKTRGQQVTLRCSPISGHKSVSWYQQVLGQGPQFIFQYYEKEERGRGNFPDRFSARQFPNYSSELNVNALLLGDSALYLCASSFRTGLGEQYFGPGTRLTVT.